These T cell receptor delta chains were read from a single sample in a study of Vδ1+ human thymocytes. TCRdb applied CATT to the multiplex PCR reads for clone calling. Of 45,000 to 75,000 delta-chain clones detected, around 15% appear once; the ten largest clones hold about 0.4%. The specimen was Vdelta1+ gamma-delta thymocytes from the thymus. The receptors here all came from a girl less than two years old who had congenital heart surgery. Both conserved end residues are part of each CDR3. D genes are given only for firm matches. A row's size may be missing; if present it is once, few, many or a size class.

D	V	J	size	CDR3	DNA
NA	TRDV1	TRDJ1	few	CALGDLLPSVDKLIF	TGTGCTCTTGGGGACTTACTTCCCTCCGTCGATAAACTCATCTTT
TRDD3	TRDV1	TRDJ1	few	CALGRGFLLLGDRDNFSTDKLIF	TGTGCTCTTGGGAGGGGATTCCTCCTACTGGGGGATAGAGATAACTTTAGCACCGATAAACTCATCTTT
NA	TRDV1	TRDJ1	NA	CALGDLVRGGPHPYTDKLIF	TGTGCTCTTGGGGACCTCGTCCGTGGGGGCCCACATCCTTACACCGATAAACTCATCTTT
TRDD3	TRDV1	TRDJ1	few	CALGELAFLGFTGGYTDKLIF	TGTGCTCTTGGGGAACTGGCTTTCCTCGGCTTTACTGGGGGATACACCGATAAACTCATCTTT
TRDD3	TRDV1	TRDJ1	NA	CALGVPPLRRTGGLYTDKLIF	TGTGCTCTTGGGGTCCCTCCGCTCCGTCGTACTGGGGGTCTGTACACCGATAAACTCATCTTT
NA	TRDV1	TRDJ1	once	CALGPFLYWEPRVPLSGKLIF	TGTGCTCTTGGGCCCTTCTTGTACTGGGAGCCTAGGGTCCCCTTAAGTGGAAAACTCATCTTT
NA	TRAV29/DV5	TRDJ1	NA	CSVLLCSSTDRGITTDKLIF	NA
TRDD3	TRDV1	TRDJ1	NA	CALGDASYSYWGILPTDKLIF	TGTGCTCTTGGGGACGCTTCTTACTCGTACTGGGGGATACTACCGACCGATAAACTCATCTTT
NA	TRDV1	TRDJ1	few	CALGELTLQYADKLIF	TGTGCTCTTGGGGAACTTACCCTGCAATACGCCGATAAACTCATCTTT
TRDD3	TRDV1	TRDJ1	NA	CALGELRLRLGDSDKLIF	TGTGCTCTTGGGGAACTTAGACTACGCCTGGGGGATTCCGATAAACTCATCTTT
NA	TRDV1	TRDJ1	few	CALGENGGSDTDKLIF	TGTGCTCTTGGGGAAAATGGGGGGTCCGACACCGATAAACTCATCTTT
TRDD3	TRDV1	TRDJ1	few	CALGEREPKTPGGYAGGPDKLIF	TGTGCTCTTGGGGAAAGGGAGCCAAAAACTCCTGGGGGATACGCCGGGGGACCCGATAAACTCATCTTT
NA	TRDV1	TRDJ1	NA	CALGTETFRGSTTDKLIF	TGTGCTCTTGGGACCGAGACCTTTCGGGGGAGTACCACCGATAAACTCATCTTT